This T cell receptor (beta chain) derives from a study of blood T cell repertoires in COVID-19. Looking at the study overall: The cDNA or gDNA used as material had been derived from T cells, B-cell-depleted T cells, or PBMCs.

Method: immunoSEQ multiplex PCR; TCRdb's copy keeps in-frame clones and lacks some. Here the sample spans under 110,000 clones, around 87% being singletons. Trimming left V 1 base short and J 8 bases short, with 9 bases between. Germline lookup yields CDR1 SGHTA and CDR2 FQGTGA. This CDR3 comprises 13 residues. Material for sequencing was peripheral blood. V usage is TRBV7-3 and J usage is TRBJ2-1; D perhaps matches TRBD2 (5 bases). The sequence was collected from a woman in her twenties or thirties with acute or convalescent COVID-19. CDR3 nucleotides: TGTGCCAGCAGCTTAAGTCGGGGAGATGAGCAGTTCTTC. It encodes CASSLSRGDEQFF.